This T cell receptor beta chain stems from a study of control samples from healthy donors and cancer patients. Produced via immunoSEQ multiplex PCR; TCRdb's table is partial and in-frame only. The sample lists 390,000 or so clones, approximately 90% occurring once. This CDR3 has 13 residues. V lost 8 bases, J lost 6 bases, and 11 bases lay in between. Per germline, CDR1 MNHEY and CDR2 SVGAGI. The specimen was PBMCs. The clonotype comes from a man in his forties or fifties with head and neck cancer. V and J are TRBV6-5 and TRBJ1-6; a possible D gene is TRBD1 (5 bases). The CDR3 DNA is TGTGCCAGCCGCCTACAGGCTAATTCACCCCTCCACTTT. Its protein is CASRLQANSPLHF.